This TCR beta chain appears in the sequencing data of a study of cytomegalovirus exposure and HLA in healthy donors. Those who donated were healthy bone marrow donors. Germline V CDR1 and CDR2: KGHSH, LQKENI. V lost 4 bases and J lost 1, with 7 bases in between. The CDR3 contains 13 residues. Concerning this clone: Its specificity is unknown.

Study conclusions and caveats: A later analysis associated roughly 15,000 TCR beta sequences with HLA alleles at a 0.05 false discovery rate. Available immune exposure information covered CMV serostatus only. Per published accounts, TCR beta sequences correctly predicted the HLA-A and HLA-B alleles of most subjects.

Both 60 Vbeta primers and 13 Jbeta primers went into the PCR. This table comes from immunoSEQ multiplex PCR, and its TCRdb copy is limited to in-frame clones, with some not included. The sample carries more than 150,000 clones, 80% to 85% recorded once. The source material was PBMCs. The chain has TRBV18 and TRBJ1-1; TRBD1 might be the D (6 bases). The TCR originated in a woman younger than 35 in good health and CMV-seropositive. CDR3: CASSQQGNTEAFF. CDR3 coding DNA: TGTGCCAGCTCACAACAGGGGAACACTGAAGCTTTCTTT.